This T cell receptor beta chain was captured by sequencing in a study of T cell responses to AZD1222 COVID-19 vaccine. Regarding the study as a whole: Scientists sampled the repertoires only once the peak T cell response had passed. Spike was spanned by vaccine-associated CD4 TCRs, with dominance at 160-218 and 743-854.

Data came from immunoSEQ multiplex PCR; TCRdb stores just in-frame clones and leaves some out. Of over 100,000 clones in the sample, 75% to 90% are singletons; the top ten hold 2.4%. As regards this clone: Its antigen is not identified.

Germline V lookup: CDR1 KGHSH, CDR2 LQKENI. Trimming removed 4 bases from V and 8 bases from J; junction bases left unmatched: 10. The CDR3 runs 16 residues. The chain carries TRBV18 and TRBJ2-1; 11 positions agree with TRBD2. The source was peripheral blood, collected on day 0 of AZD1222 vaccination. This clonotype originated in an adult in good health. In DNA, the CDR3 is TGTGCCAGCTCACTGGCTAGCGGGAGGCCTTCGGATGAGCAGTTCTTC. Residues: CASSLASGRPSDEQFF.